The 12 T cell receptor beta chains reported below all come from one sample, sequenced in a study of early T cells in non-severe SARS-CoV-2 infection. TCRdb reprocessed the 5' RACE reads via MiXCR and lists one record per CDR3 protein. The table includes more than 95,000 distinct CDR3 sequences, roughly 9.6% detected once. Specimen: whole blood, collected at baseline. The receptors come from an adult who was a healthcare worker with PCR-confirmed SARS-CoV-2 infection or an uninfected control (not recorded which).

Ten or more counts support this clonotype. The CDR3 coding sequence is TGTGCCAGTAGTATCGGCAGAGTCCTCTATGGCTACACCTTC. This sequence encodes CASSIGRVLYGYTF. The chain links TRBV19 to TRBJ1-2; D remains ambiguous. V was cut by 3 bases and J by 4 bases, with 12 bases left in between. Germline V gene sequence: CDR1 LNHDA, CDR2 SQIVND (reference sequence). The CDR3 loop spans 14 amino acids.

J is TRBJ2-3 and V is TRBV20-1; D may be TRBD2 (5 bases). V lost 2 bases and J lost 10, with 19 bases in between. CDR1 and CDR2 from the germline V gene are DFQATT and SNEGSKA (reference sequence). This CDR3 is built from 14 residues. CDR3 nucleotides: TGCAGTGCTAGAACTATCGATTCGGGGAGTTCGCAGTATTTT. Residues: CSARTIDSGSSQYF.

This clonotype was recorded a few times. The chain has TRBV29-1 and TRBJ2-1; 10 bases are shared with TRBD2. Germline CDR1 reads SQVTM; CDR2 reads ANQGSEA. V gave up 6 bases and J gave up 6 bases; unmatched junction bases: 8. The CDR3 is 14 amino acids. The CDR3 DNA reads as TGCAGCGTAATCGGACTAGCGGAGATCAATGAGCAGTTCTTC. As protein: CSVIGLAEINEQFF.

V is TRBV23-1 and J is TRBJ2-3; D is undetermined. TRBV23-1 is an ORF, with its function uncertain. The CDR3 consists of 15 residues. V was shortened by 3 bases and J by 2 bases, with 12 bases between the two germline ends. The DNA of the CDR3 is TGCGCCAGCAGTCATTGGCAGGATTACACAGATACGCAGTATTTT. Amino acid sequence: CASSHWQDYTDTQYF.

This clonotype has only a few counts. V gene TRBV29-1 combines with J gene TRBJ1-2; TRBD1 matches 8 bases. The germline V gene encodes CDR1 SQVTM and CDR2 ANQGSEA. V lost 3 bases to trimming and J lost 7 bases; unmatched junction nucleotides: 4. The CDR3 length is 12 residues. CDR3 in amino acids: CSVEDREPGYTF. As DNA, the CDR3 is TGCAGCGTTGAGGACAGGGAGCCTGGCTACACCTTC. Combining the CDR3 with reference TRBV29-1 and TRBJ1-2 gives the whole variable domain SAVISQKPSRDICQRGTSLTIQCQVDSQVTMMFWYRQQPGQSLTLIATANQGSEATYESGFVIDKFPISRPNLTFSTLTVSNMSPEDSSIYLCSVEDREPGYTFGSGTRLTVV.

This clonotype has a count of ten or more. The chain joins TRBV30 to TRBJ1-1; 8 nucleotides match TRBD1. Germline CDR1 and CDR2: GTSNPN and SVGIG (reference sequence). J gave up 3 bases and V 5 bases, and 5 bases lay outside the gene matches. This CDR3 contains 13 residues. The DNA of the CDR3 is TGTGCCTGGGCAGGGGGCTGGGACACTGAAGCTTTCTTT. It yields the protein CAWAGGWDTEAFF.

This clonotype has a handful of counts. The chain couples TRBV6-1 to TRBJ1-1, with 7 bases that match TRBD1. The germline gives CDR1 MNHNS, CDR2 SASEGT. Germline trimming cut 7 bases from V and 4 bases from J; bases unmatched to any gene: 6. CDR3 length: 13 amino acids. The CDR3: CASNLQGSTEAFF. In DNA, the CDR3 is TGTGCCAGCAACCTACAGGGGTCCACTGAAGCTTTCTTT.

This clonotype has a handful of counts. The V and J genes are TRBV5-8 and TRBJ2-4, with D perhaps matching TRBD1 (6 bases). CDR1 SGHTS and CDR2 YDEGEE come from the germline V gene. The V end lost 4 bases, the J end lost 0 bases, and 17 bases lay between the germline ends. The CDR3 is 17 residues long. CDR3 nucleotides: TGTGCCAGCAGCCCCTACGGGACATTGCTAGCCAAAAACATTCAGTACTTC. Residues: CASSPYGTLLAKNIQYF.

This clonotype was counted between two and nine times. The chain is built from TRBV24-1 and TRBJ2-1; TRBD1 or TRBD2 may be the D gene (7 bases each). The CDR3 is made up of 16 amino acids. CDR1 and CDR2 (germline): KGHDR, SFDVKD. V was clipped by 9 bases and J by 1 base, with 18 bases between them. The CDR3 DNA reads TGTGCCACCGCTGATCGCGGGGGACAGTCCTACAATGAGCAGTTCTTC. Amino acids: CATADRGGQSYNEQFF.

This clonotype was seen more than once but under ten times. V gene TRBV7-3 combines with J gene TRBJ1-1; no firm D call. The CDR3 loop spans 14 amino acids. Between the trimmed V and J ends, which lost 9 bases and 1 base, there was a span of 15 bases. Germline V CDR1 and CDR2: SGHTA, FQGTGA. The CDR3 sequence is CASKRAPRNTEAFF. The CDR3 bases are TGTGCCAGTAAGCGGGCCCCCAGGAACACTGAAGCTTTCTTT.

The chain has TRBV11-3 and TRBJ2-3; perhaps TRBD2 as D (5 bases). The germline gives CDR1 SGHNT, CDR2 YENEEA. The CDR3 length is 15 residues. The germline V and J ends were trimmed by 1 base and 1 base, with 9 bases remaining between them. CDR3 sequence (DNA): TGTGCCAGCAGCTTAGCGGGATCCGGCACAGATACGCAGTATTTT. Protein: CASSLAGSGTDTQYF.

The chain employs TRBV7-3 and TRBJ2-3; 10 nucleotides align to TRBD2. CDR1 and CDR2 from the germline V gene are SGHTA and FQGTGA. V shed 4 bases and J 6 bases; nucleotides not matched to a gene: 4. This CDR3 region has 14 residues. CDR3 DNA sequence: TGTGCCAGCAGCTCGGGACTAGCGTTCGATACGCAGTATTTT. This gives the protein CASSSGLAFDTQYF.